The T cell receptor (beta chain) under discussion was sequenced for a study of cytomegalovirus exposure and HLA in healthy donors. Study at large: Prior work identified 100 million to 130 million unique TCR beta sequences in roughly 180 million T cells.

The germline V and J ends were trimmed by 3 bases and 5 bases, with 13 bases remaining between them. The CDR3 extends over 14 amino acids. Germline V gene data show CDR1 as SGHRS and CDR2 as YFSETQ. A multiplex PCR was run with 60 Vbeta primers and 13 Jbeta primers. Original processing notes: Counted up in a later analysis, unique TCR beta chains came to 65 million to 80 million, with around 9.9 million shared. TCRdb's table, derived via immunoSEQ multiplex PCR, lists solely in-frame clones and lacks some. D and trimming were read from the DNA, whereas the V and J calls and clone size are those reported in that table. The sample has around 140,000 clones, 65% to 80% seen once.

Sequenced input: PBMCs. The genes are TRBV5-1 and TRBJ2-3; perhaps TRBD1 as D (5 bases). This TCR was sampled from a man aged 30 to 45 in good health and CMV-seronegative. CDR3 amino acids: CASSSTPGKDTQYF. The DNA for the CDR3 is TGCGCCAGCAGCTCAACACCAGGGAAAGATACGCAGTATTTT.